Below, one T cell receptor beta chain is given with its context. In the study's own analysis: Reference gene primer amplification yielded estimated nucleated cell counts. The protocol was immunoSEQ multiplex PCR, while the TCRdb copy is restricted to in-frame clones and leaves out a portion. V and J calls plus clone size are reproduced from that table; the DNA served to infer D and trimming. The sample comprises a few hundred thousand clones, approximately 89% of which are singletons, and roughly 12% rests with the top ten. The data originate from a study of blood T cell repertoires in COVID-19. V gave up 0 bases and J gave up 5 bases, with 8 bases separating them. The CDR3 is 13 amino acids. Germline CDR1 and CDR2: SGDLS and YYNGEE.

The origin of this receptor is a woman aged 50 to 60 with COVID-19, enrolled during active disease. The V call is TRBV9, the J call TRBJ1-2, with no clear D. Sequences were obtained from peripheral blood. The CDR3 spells CASSVASNYGYTF. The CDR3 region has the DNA TGTGCCAGCAGCGTAGCTAGCAATTATGGCTACACCTTC.